The 8 T cell receptor beta chains below all came from one sample that was sequenced in a study of CD8 T cells in Susac syndrome (dated by TCRdb to the late 2010s). The protocol used for the library was the immunoSEQ multiplex PCR assay. RNA was extracted with the RNeasy kit and about 0.5 to 1 ug was reverse transcribed using random hexamers. TCRdb reran the public reads through fastp at Q25 and MiXCR, keeping productive beta chains. Identical CDR3 protein sequences are pooled into one entry, listed with their most common genes and DNA. For this sample the table gives some 65,000 distinct CDR3 sequences, of which about 94% were detected only once. 0.45% to 0.65% of the sample comes from the top ten. Sequencing used CD8+ T cells from PBMCs. Receptor source: a human donor with multiple sclerosis.

The V gene is TRBV3-1, the J gene TRBJ2-7; 8 bases line up with TRBD2. The J segment lost 2 bases and the V segment lost 0 bases, leaving 6 bases of the junction unmatched. The germline CDR1 and CDR2 sequences are LGHDT and YNNKEL (reference sequence). The CDR3 loop spans 16 amino acids. DNA for the CDR3: TGTGCCAGCAGCCAAGAGGGGAGCGGGAGCGCCTACGAGCAGTACTTC. Translation: CASSQEGSGSAYEQYF.

V usage is TRBV7-6 and J usage is TRBJ2-7, with D unresolved. The CDR3 has 14 residues. The V and J ends lost 5 bases and 2 bases respectively, with 13 bases between them. Germline V gives CDR1 SGHVS, CDR2 FNYEAQ. The CDR3 spells CASSLSALTYEQYF. The CDR3 nucleotides read TGTGCCAGCAGCCTGTCGGCTTTAACCTACGAGCAGTACTTC. Full variable domain (outside the CDR3, taken from reference TRBV7-6 and TRBJ2-7): GAGVSQSPRYKVTKRGQDVALRCDPISGHVSLYWYRQALGQGPEFLTYFNYEAQQDKSGLPNDRFSAERPEGSISTLTIQRTEQRDSAMYRCASSLSALTYEQYFGPGTRLTVT.

The chain couples TRBV12-3 or TRBV12-4 to TRBJ2-1; weak D call: TRBD1 (5 bases). There are 13 residues in the CDR3. Trimming removed 7 bases from V and 8 bases from J, with 15 bases in between. DNA for the CDR3: TGTGCCAGCAAAACCCAGGGTTCGGATGAGCAGTTCTTC. This encodes CASKTQGSDEQFF.

The chain is built from TRBV20-1 and TRBJ2-1; 9 nucleotides align to TRBD2. The germline V gene encodes CDR1 DFQATT and CDR2 SNEGSKA (reference sequence). Losses at the gene ends were 5 bases for V and 8 bases for J; bases not matched to a gene: 10. The CDR3 sequence is 14 residues long. The CDR3 nucleotides read TGCAGTGCTGGGCTCTGGACTAGCGAGGATGAGCAGTTCTTC. Translation gives CSAGLWTSEDEQFF.

The rearrangement links TRBV28 to TRBJ2-3; TRBD1 matches at 8 bases. CDR3 length equals 15 residues. Germline assignment: CDR1 MDHEN and CDR2 SYDVKM. After removal of 6 bases from V and 2 bases from J, the junction contained 7 bases not matched to a gene. The CDR3 reads CASRAGTGPTDTQYF. In DNA form, the CDR3 reads TGTGCCAGCAGGGCCGGGACAGGACCCACAGATACGCAGTATTTT.

The gene calls are TRBV30 and TRBJ2-2; TRBD1 aligns across 7 bases. CDR1 is GTSNPN and CDR2 is SVGIG in the germline V gene (reference sequence). CDR3 length equals 14 residues. The J segment lost 0 bases and the V segment lost 5 bases, leaving 3 bases of the junction unmatched. The CDR3 reads CAWQGQTNTGELFF. The CDR3 nucleotides are TGTGCCTGGCAGGGACAGACGAACACCGGGGAGCTGTTTTTT.

The gene calls are TRBV27 and TRBJ1-6; no clear D. The V end lost 11 bases, the J end lost 8 bases, and 13 bases lay between the germline ends. Germline assignment: CDR1 MNHEY and CDR2 SMNVEV (reference sequence). The CDR3 extends over 12 amino acids. CDR3 region: CAASSGDSPLHF. In DNA form, the CDR3 reads TGTGCCGCTTCCTCCGGCGATTCACCCCTCCACTTT.

The chain couples TRBV9 to TRBJ2-7; 7 bases agree with TRBD2. The germline V gene encodes CDR1 SGDLS and CDR2 YYNGEE. The CDR3 is made up of 13 amino acids. J was trimmed by 2 bases and V by 3 bases; bases with no gene match: 2. For the CDR3, the DNA is TGTGCCAGCAGCGCCGGGACTACCTACGAGCAGTACTTC. It translates to CASSAGTTYEQYF.